This TCR beta chain was sequenced during a study of blood T cell repertoires in COVID-19. Per the study methods: Estimated nucleated cell counts came from reference gene primer amplification. Only in-frame clones appear in the TCRdb table, and some are missing; sequencing was by immunoSEQ multiplex PCR. That table gives V, J and clone size, and the DNA gave D and trimming. The repertoire has 100,000 to 150,000 clones, approximately 85% of them found once; the top ten carry roughly 5.4%. This clone was seen a few times. With 7 bases removed from V and 4 bases from J, the gap between germline ends came to 13 bases. The germline gives CDR1 MGHDK, CDR2 SYGVNS. The CDR3 totals 13 residues.

This chain uses TRBV25-1 with TRBJ1-1, with D possibly matching TRBD1 (5 bases). The receptor was derived from a human donor in a cohort sampled during active COVID-19. The sequenced material came from peripheral blood. CDR3 in amino acids: CASIGGGSTEAFF. In nucleotides, the CDR3 is TGTGCCAGCATCGGGGGAGGGAGCACTGAAGCTTTCTTT.